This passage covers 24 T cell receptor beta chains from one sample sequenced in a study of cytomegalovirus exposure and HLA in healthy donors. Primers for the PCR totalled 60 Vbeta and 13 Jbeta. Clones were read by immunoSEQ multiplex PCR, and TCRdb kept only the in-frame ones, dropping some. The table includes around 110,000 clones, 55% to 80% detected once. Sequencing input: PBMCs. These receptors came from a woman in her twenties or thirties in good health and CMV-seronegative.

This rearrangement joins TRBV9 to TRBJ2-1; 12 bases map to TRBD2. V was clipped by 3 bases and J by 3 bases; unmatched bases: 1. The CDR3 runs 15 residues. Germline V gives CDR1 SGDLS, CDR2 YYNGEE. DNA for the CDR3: TGTGCCAGCAGCGAGACTAGCGGGAGCTACAATGAGCAGTTCTTC. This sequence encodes CASSETSGSYNEQFF.

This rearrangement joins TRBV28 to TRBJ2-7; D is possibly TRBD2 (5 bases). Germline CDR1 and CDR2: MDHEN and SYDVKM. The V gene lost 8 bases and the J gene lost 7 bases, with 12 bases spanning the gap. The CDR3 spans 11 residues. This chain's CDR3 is CASPSRREQYF. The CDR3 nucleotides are TGTGCCAGCCCCTCAAGGAGGGAGCAGTACTTC.

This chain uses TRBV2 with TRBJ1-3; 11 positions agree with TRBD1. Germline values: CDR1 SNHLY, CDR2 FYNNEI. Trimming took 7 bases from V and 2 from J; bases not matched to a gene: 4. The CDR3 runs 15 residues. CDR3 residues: CASTPGQGAGNTIYF. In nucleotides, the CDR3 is TGTGCCAGCACCCCGGGACAGGGGGCTGGAAACACCATATATTTT.

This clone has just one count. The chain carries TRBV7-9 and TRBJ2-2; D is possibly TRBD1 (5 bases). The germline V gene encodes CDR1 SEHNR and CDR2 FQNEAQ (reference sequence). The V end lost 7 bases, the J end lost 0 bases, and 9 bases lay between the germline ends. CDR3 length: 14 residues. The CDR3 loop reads CASTAGTNTGELFF. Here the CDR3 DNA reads TGTGCCAGCACCGCAGGGACGAACACCGGGGAGCTGTTTTTT.

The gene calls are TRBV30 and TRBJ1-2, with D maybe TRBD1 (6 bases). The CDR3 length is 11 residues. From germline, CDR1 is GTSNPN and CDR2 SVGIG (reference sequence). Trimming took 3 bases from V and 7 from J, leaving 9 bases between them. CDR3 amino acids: CAWRLGGGYTF. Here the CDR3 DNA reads TGTGCCTGGAGGTTAGGGGGTGGCTACACCTTC.

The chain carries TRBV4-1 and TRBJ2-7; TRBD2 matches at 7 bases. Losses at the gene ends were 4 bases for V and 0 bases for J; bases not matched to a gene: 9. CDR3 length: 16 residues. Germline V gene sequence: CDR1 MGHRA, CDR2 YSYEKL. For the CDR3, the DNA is TGCGCCAGCAGCCTGGCGGGTCTAGCGGCCTCCTACGAGCAGTACTTC. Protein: CASSLAGLAASYEQYF.

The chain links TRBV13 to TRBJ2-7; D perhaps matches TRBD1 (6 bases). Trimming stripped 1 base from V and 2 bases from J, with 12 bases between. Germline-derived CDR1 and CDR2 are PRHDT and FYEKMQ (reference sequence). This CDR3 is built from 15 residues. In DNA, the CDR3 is TGTGCCAGCAGCTTAGAGGGGGACGGGACCTACGAGCAGTACTTC. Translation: CASSLEGDGTYEQYF.

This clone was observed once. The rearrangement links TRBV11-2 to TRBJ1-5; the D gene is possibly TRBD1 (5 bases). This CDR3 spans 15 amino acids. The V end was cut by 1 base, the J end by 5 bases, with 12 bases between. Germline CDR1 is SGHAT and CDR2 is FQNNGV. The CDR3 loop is CASSLGGQGHQPQHF. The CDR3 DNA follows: TGTGCCAGCAGCTTAGGAGGTCAGGGTCATCAGCCCCAGCATTTT.

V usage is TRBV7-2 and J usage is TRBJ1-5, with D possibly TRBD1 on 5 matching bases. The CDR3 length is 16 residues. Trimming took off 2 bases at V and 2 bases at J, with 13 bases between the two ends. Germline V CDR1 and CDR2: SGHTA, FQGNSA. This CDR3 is CASSLYLGGGNQPQHF. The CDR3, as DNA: TGTGCCAGCAGCTTATATCTGGGGGGTGGCAATCAGCCCCAGCATTTT.

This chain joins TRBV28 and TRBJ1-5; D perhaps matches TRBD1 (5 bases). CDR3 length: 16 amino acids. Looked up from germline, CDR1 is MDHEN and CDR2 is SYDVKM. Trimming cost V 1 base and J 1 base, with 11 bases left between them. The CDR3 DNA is TGTGCCAGCAGTTTATCGGGGGGGAAGAGCAATCAGCCCCAGCATTTT. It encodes CASSLSGGKSNQPQHF.

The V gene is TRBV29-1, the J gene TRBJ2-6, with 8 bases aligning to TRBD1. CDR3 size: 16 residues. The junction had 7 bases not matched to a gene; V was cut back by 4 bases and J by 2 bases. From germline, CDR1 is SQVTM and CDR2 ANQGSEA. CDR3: CSVGVTGETGANVLTF. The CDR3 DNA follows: TGCAGCGTTGGCGTGACAGGGGAGACTGGGGCCAACGTCCTGACTTTC.

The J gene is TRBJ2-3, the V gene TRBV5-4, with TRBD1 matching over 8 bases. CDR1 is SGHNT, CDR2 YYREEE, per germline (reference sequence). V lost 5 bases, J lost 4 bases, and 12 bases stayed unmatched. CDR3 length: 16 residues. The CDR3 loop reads CASRPPQGAGADTQYF. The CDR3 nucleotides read TGTGCCAGCAGACCCCCCCAGGGGGCCGGAGCAGATACGCAGTATTTT.

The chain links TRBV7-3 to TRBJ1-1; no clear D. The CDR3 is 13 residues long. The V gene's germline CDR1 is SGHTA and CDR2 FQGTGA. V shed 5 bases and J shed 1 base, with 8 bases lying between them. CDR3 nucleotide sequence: TGTGCCAGCAGCACTGACAAGAACACTGAAGCTTTCTTT. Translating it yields CASSTDKNTEAFF.

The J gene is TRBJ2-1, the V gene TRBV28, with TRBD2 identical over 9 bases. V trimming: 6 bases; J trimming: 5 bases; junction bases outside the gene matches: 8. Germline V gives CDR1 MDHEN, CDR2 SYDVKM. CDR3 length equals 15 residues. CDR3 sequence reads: CASSLGTSLNNEQFF. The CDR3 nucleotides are TGTGCCAGCAGCCTCGGGACTAGCCTAAACAATGAGCAGTTCTTC.

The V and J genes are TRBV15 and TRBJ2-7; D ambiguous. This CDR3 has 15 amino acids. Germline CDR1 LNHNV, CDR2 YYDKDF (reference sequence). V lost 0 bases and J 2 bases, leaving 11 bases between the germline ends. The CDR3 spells CATSRDETPPYEQYF. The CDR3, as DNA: TGTGCCACCAGCAGAGATGAGACACCACCCTACGAGCAGTACTTC.

The CDR3 here is CASSRDSYNEQFF. The CDR3 DNA follows: TGCGCCAGCAGCCGGGACTCCTACAATGAGCAGTTCTTC. V and J are TRBV5-1 and TRBJ2-1, with D possibly matching TRBD2 (5 bases). Germline V gives CDR1 SGHRS, CDR2 YFSETQ. V was pared by 4 bases and J by 0 bases, with 5 bases between. CDR3 length: 13 amino acids.

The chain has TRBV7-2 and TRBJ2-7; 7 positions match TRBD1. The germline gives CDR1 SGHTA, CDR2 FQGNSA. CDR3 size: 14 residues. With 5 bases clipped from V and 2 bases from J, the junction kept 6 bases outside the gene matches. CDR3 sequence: CASSRYGTAYEQYF. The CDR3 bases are TGTGCCAGCAGCAGATACGGGACAGCCTACGAGCAGTACTTC.

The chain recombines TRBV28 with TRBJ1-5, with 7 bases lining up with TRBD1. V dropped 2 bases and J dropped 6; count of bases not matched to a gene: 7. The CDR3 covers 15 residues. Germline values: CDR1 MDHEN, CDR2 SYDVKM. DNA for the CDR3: TGTGCCAGCAGTTTAATTGACAGGGAGATTCAGCCCCAGCATTTT. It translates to CASSLIDREIQPQHF.

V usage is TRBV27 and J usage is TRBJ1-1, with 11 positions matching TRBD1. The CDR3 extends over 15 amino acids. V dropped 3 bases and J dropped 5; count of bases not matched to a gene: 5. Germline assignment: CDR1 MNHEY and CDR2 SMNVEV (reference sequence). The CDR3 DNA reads TGTGCCAGCAGTTTCTCGGACAGGGGGCGTACTGAAGCTTTCTTT. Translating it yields CASSFSDRGRTEAFF.

The CDR3 region has the DNA TGTGCCAGCAGTCCCCCCGGGACTAGCGGGAAAAATGAGCAGTTCTTC. Its translation is CASSPPGTSGKNEQFF. J is TRBJ2-1 and V is TRBV6-6; 13 bases match TRBD2. The ends lost 5 bases at V and 7 bases at J; junction bases unmatched: 8. The CDR3 contains 16 residues. Germline CDR1 MNHNY, CDR2 SVGAGI (reference sequence).

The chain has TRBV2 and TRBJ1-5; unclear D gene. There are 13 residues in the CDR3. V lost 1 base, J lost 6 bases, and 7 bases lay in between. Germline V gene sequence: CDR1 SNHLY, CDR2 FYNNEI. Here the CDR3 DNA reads TGTGCCAGCAGTGAAGTTGGCCCTCAGCCCCAGCATTTT. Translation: CASSEVGPQPQHF.

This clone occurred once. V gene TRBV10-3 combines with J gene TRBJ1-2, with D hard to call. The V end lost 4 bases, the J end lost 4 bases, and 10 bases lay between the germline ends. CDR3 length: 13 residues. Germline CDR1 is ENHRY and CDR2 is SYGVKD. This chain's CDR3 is CAISADGVYGYTF. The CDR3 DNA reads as TGTGCCATCAGTGCAGACGGAGTCTATGGCTACACCTTC.

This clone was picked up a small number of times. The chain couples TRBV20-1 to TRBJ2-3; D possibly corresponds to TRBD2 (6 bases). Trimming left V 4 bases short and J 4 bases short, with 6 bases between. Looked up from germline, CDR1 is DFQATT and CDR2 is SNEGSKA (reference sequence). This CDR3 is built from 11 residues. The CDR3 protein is CSATGADTQYF. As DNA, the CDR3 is TGCAGTGCTACGGGGGCAGATACGCAGTATTTT.

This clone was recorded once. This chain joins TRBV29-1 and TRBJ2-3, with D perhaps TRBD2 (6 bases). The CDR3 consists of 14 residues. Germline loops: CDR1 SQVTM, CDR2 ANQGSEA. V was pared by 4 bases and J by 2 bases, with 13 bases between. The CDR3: CSVVGGTPTDTQYF. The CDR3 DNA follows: TGCAGCGTTGTTGGAGGGACCCCCACAGATACGCAGTATTTT.